Included here is one T cell receptor (beta chain) sequence, with context. The antigen is not known. The sample belongs to a study of shared clonotypes between healthy human individuals. Study summary: Donors consisted of two women and three men between 18 and 49. Whole-study findings and limits: Exclusively blood specimens were collected; tissue repertoires likely differ.

Germline-derived CDR1 and CDR2 are SEHNR and FQNEAQ (reference sequence). The CDR3 contains 16 residues. Germline trimming cut 8 bases from V and 9 bases from J; bases unmatched to any gene: 11. Those who donated, Caucasian adults without exception, all lived in Nashville, Tennessee. The data were produced by immunoSEQ multiplex PCR, yet TCRdb's version contains in-frame clones alone and is incomplete. The sample carries approximately 400,000 clones, roughly 96% recorded once. The sequence was obtained from a man aged 25 to 40 in good health. Sample: memory CD8+ T cells sorted from blood. Stated subset: CD45RO+ cells pooled with CCR7-negative TemRA cells. This chain joins TRBV7-9 and TRBJ1-6; 12 nucleotides align to TRBD1. In nucleotides, the CDR3 is TGTGCCAGCGTGGGGACAGGGGGCGCACTAATTTCACCCCTCCACTTT. Amino acid sequence: CASVGTGGALISPLHF. The whole variable domain, filled in from reference TRBV7-9 and TRBJ1-6, reads DTGVSQNPRHKITKRGQNVTFRCDPISEHNRLYWYRQTLGQGPEFLTYFQNEAQLEKSRLLSDRFSAERPKGSFSTLEIQRTEQGDSAMYLCASVGTGGALISPLHFGNGTRLTVT.